This TCR beta chain derives from a study of shared T cell receptors in the human thymus. The CDR3 has 17 residues. CDR1 MDHEN and CDR2 SYDVKM come from the germline V gene. With 2 bases clipped from V and 2 bases from J, the junction kept 12 bases outside the gene matches. Assay used: immunoSEQ multiplex PCR; TCRdb lists only in-frame clones, some missing. The sample consists of 500,000 to 750,000 clones, 70% to 90% of them appearing once. The data also belong to a second study, concerning human thymus T cells. As reported in that work: Corrective surgery for congenital heart defects was being performed on the healthy Finnish infants who were the donors. It was from resections taken during corrective heart surgery that the thymus tissue came. Thymic and blood repertoires seemed to show skewed V and J gene use. Thymic TCR repertoires of unrelated people reportedly overlapped highly.

The material sequenced was thymocytes. The V and J genes are TRBV28 and TRBJ2-7; 7 nucleotides align to TRBD1. The clonotype was recovered from a boy under two years old with a congenital heart defect. CDR3 nucleotides: TGTGCCAGCAGTTTAGTGGGGCCCGAGACAGGGACCTACGAGCAGTACTTC. It translates to CASSLVGPETGTYEQYF.